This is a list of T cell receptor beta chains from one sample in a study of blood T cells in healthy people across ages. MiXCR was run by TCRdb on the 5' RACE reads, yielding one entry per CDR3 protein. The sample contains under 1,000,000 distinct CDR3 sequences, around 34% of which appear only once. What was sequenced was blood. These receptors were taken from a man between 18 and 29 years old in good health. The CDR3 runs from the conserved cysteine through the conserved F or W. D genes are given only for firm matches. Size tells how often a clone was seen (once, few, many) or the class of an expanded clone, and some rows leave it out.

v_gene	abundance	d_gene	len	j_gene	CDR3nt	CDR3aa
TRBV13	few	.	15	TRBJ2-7	TGTGCCAGCAGCTTTCGGGTGAGCTCCTACAATGAGCAGTACTTC	CASSFRVSSYNEQYF
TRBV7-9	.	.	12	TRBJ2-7	TGTGCCAGCAGCTATGGTGGTTACGAGCAGTACTTC	CASSYGGYEQYF
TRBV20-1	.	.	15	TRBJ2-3	TGCAGTGCTAGAGTCCCCAGGGACTTTGGCGATACGCAGTATTTT	CSARVPRDFGDTQYF
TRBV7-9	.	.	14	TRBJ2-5	TGTGCCAGCAGCTTGGGGGGTGAACTTGCTGAGCAGTACTTC	CASSLGGELAEQYF
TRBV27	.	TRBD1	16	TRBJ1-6	TGTGCCAGCAGTTCCATAAACAGGGGATGGTATTCACCCCTCCACTTT	CASSSINRGWYSPLHF
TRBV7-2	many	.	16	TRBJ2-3	TGTGCCAGCAGCTCCCAGGACCGATACCTCCCAGATACGCAGTATTTT	CASSSQDRYLPDTQYF
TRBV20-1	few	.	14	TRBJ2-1	TGCAGTGCTAGCAGTCTAGATTGGGGCAATGAGCAGTTCTTC	CSASSLDWGNEQFF
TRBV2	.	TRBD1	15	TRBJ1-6	TGTGCCAGCAGGGGGACAGGGGAGAGTAATTCACCCCTCCACTTT	CASRGTGESNSPLHF
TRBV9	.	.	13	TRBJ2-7	TGTGCCAGCAGCGTAAAGGTAGGGGGCGAGCAGTACTTC	CASSVKVGGEQYF
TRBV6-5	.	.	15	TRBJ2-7	TGTGCCAGCAGCCGTACAGGGAGGAGGACCTACGAGCAGTACTTC	CASSRTGRRTYEQYF
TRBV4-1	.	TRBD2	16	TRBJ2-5	TGCGCCAGCAGCCAATTAGCGGGGAGGCCAACCTACAAGCAGTACTTC	CASSQLAGRPTYKQYF
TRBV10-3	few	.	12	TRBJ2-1	TGTGCCAGCACGCCCCCCCCAGTAATACAGTTCTTC	CASTPPPVIQFF
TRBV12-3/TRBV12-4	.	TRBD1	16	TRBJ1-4	TGTGCCAGCAGTTTAGCCGACAGGGGGCCGGATGAAAAACTGTTTTTT	CASSLADRGPDEKLFF
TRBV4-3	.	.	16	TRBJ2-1	TGCGCCAGCAGCCGGAATACGGGGGACGTCCAAGAGACCCAGTTCTTC	CASSRNTGDVQETQFF
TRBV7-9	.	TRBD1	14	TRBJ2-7	TGTGCCAGCAGCTTATCCGACAGGGGCTACGAGCAGTACTTC	CASSLSDRGYEQYF
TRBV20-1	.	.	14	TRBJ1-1	TGCAGTGCTAGCGGGGATAGGTCTGACACTGAAGCTTTCTTT	CSASGDRSDTEAFF
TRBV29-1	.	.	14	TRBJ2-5	TGCAGCGTTGAAATGGGACCGTGGGGGAAGACCCAGTACTTC	CSVEMGPWGKTQYF
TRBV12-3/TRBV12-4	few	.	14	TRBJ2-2	TGTGCCAGCAGTCGATCTGGGCTGCACGGGGAGCTGTTTTTT	CASSRSGLHGELFF
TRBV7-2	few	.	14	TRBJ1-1	TGTGCCAGCAGCTTAGAGTACATGAACACTGAAGCTTTCTTT	CASSLEYMNTEAFF
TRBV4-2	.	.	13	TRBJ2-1	TGTGCCAGCAGCCCCGGGACTCCCTCACCCCAGTTCTTC	CASSPGTPSPQFF
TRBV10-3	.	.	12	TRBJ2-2	TGTGCCATCAGCAAGAGCACCGGGGAGCTGTTTTTT	CAISKSTGELFF
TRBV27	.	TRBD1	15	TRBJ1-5	TGTGCCAGCAGTAGACAGGGAGAGTCTAGTCAGCCCCAGCATTTT	CASSRQGESSQPQHF
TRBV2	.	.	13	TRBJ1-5	TGTGCCAGCAGTGCAGGGCTTTATCAGCCCCAGCATTTT	CASSAGLYQPQHF
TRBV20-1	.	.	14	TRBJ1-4	TGCAGTGCTAGAGGGGGGAGGGGGAGGGAAAAACTGTTTTTT	CSARGGRGREKLFF
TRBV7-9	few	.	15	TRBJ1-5	TGTGCCAGCAGCCATGAAGGCGCCGCGGGTCAGCCCCAGCATTTT	CASSHEGAAGQPQHF
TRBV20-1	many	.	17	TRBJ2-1	TGCAGTGCTGGCCAGGTCGATTGGGAAAAGTCCTACAATGAGCAGTTCTTC	CSAGQVDWEKSYNEQFF